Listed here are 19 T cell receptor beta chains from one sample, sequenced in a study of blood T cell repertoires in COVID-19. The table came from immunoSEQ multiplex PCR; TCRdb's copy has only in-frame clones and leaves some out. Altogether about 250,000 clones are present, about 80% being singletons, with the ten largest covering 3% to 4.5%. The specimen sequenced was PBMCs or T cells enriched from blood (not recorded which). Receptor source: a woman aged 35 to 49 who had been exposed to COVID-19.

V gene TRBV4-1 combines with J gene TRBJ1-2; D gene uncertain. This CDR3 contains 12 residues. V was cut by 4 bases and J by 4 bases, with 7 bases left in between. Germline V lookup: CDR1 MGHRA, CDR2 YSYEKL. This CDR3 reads CASSRRGYGYTF. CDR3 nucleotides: TGCGCCAGCAGCCGCCGAGGCTATGGCTACACCTTC.

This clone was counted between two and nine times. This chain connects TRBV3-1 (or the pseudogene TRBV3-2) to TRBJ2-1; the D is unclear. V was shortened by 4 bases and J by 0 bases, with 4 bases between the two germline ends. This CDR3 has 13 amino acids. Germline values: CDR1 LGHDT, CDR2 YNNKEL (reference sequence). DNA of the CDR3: TGTGCCAGCAGCCTGAGCTCCTACAATGAGCAGTTCTTC. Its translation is CASSLSSYNEQFF.

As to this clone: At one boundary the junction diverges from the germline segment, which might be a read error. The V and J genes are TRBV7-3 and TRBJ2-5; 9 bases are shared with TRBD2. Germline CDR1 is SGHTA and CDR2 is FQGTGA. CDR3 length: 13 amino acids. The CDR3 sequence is CASSSIMDGLAHF. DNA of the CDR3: TGTGCCAGCAGCTCTATTATGGACGGACTAGCGCACTTC.

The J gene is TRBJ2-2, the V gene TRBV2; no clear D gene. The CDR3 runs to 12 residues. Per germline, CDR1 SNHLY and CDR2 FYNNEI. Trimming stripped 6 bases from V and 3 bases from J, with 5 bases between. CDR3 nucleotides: TGTGCCAGCAGCCTAGACACCGGGGAGCTGTTTTTT. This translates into CASSLDTGELFF.

CDR3 loop: CASSFYGHPVSGANVLTF. The CDR3 region has the DNA TGTGCCAGCAGCTTTTACGGACACCCCGTCTCTGGGGCCAACGTCCTGACTTTC. The J gene is TRBJ2-6, the V gene TRBV21-1; the table's D call TRBD1 went unverified against the DNA. TRBV21-1 is given as a pseudogene. There are 18 residues in the CDR3.

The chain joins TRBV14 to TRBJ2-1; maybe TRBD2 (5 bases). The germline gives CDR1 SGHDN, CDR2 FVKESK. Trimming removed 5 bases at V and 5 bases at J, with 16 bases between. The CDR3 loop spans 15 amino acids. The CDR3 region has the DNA TGTGCCAGCAGCTTTCGGACTGGATTACACAATGAGCAGTTCTTC. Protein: CASSFRTGLHNEQFF.

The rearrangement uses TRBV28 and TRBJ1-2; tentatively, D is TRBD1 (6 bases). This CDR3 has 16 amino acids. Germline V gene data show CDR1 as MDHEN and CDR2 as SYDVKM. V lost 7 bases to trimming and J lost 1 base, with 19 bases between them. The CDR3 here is CASKNPSGGRNYGYTF. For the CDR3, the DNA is TGTGCCAGCAAAAACCCGTCGGGGGGCCGTAACTATGGCTACACCTTC.

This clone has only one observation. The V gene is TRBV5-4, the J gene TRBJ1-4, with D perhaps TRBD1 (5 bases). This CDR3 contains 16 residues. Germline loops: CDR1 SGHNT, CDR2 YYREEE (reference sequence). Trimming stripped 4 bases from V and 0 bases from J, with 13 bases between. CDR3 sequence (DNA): TGTGCCAGCAGCCCCTTGGGGCCGTCAACTAATGAAAAACTGTTTTTT. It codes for CASSPLGPSTNEKLFF.

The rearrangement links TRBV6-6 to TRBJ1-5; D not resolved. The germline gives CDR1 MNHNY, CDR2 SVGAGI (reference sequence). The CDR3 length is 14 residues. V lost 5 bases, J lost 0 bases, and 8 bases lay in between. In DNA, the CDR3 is TGTGCCAGCAGTGAGATTCATAGCAATCAGCCCCAGCATTTT. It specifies CASSEIHSNQPQHF.

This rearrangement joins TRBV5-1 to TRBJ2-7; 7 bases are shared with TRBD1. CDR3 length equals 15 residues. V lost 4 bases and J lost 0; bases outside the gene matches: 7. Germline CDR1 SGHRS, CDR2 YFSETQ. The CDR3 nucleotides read TGCGCCAGCAGCGGAACCGGGACAGCCTCCTACGAGCAGTACTTC. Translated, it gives CASSGTGTASYEQYF. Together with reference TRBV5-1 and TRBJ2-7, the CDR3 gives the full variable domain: KAGVTQTPRYLIKTRGQQVTLSCSPISGHRSVSWYQQTPGQGLQFLFEYFSETQRNKGNFPGRFSGRQFSNSRSEMNVSTLELGDSALYLCASSGTGTASYEQYFGPGTRLTVT.

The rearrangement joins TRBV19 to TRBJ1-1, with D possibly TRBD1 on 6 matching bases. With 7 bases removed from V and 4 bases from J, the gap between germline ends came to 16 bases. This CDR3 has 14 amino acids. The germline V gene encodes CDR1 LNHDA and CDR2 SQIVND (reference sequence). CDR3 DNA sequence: TGTGCCAGTACTACCAGGGGAAGTAGCACTGAAGCTTTCTTT. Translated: CASTTRGSSTEAFF. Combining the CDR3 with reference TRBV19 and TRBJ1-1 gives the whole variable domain DGGITQSPKYLFRKEGQNVTLSCEQNLNHDAMYWYRQDPGQGLRLIYYSQIVNDFQKGDIAEGYSVSREKKESFPLTVTSAQKNPTAFYLCASTTRGSSTEAFFGQGTRLTVV.

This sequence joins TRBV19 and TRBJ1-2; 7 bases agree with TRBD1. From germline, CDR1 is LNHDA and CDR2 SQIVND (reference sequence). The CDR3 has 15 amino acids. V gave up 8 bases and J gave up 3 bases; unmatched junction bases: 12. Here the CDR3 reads CASRPGTASHYGYTF. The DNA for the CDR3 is TGTGCCAGTCGTCCCGGGACAGCCTCTCACTATGGCTACACCTTC.

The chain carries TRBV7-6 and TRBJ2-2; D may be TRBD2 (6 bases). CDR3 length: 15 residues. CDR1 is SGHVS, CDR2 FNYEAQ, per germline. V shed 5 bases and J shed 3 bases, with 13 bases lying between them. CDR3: CASSLGSGDTGELFF. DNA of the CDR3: TGTGCCAGCAGCCTTGGGTCGGGGGACACCGGGGAGCTGTTTTTT.

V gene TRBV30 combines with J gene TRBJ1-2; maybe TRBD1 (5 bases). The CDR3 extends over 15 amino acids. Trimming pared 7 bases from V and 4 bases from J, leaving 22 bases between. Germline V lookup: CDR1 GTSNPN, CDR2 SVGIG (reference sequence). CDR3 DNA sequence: TGTGCCTTCTATCCAGGGACTGGGCCTTTCTATGGCTACACCTTC. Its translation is CAFYPGTGPFYGYTF.

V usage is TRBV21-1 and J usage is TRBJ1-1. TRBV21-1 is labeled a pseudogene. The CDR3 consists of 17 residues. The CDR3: CASSHPDWAIMNTEAFF. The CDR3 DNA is TGTGCCAGCAGCCACCCGGACTGGGCCATCATGAACACTGAAGCTTTCTTT.

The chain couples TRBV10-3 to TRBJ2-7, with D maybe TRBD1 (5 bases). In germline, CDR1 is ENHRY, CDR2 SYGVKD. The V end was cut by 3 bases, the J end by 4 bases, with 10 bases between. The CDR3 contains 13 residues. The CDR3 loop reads CAISEGQGYEQYF. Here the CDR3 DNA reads TGTGCCATCAGTGAAGGGCAGGGTTACGAGCAGTACTTC.

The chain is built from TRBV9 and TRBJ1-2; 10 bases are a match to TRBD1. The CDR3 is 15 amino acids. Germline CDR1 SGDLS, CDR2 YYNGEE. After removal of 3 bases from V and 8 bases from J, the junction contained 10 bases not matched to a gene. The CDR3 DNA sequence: TGTGCCAGCAGCGGGAAGGGACAGGGGCTAGGAGGCTACACCTTC. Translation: CASSGKGQGLGGYTF. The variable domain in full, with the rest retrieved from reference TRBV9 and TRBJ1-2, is DSGVTQTPKHLITATGQRVTLRCSPRSGDLSVYWYQQSLDQGLQFLIQYYNGEERAKGNILERFSAQQFPDLHSELNLSSLELGDSALYFCASSGKGQGLGGYTFGSGTRLTVV.

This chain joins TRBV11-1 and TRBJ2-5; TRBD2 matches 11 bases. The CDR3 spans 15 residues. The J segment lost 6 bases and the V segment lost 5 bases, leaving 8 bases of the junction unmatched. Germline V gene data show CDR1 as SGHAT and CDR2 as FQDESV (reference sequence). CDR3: CASSLRLAGIQTQYF. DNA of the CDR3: TGTGCCAGCAGCCTCAGACTAGCGGGGATACAGACCCAGTACTTC. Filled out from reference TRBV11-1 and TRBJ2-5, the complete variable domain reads EAEVAQSPRYKITEKSQAVAFWCDPISGHATLYWYRQILGQGPELLVQFQDESVVDDSQLPKDRFSAERLKGVDSTLKIQPAELGDSAMYLCASSLRLAGIQTQYFGPGTRLLVL.

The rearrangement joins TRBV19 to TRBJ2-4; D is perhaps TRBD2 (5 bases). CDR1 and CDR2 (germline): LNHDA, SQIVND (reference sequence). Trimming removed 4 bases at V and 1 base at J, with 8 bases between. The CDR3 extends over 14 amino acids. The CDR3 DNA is TGTGCCAGTAGTAACCCGGGGGCCAAAAACATTCAGTACTTC. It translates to CASSNPGAKNIQYF.